The 31 T cell receptor beta chains presented below share a single source sample, sequenced in a study of cytomegalovirus exposure and HLA in healthy donors. Primers for the PCR totalled 60 Vbeta and 13 Jbeta. Clones were read by immunoSEQ multiplex PCR, and TCRdb kept only the in-frame ones, dropping some. The sample lists approximately 160,000 clones, 68% occurring once. Source material: PBMCs. The receptor source for this set is a man in his forties or fifties in good health and CMV-seronegative.

The V gene is TRBV5-1, the J gene TRBJ2-2; D possibly corresponds to TRBD1 (5 bases). Trimming removed 4 bases from V and 2 bases from J, with 15 bases in between. The germline V gene encodes CDR1 SGHRS and CDR2 YFSETQ. The CDR3 extends over 16 amino acids. The CDR3 region is CASSPGTGRNTGELFF. Here the CDR3 DNA reads TGCGCCAGCAGCCCCGGCACAGGCCGCAACACCGGGGAGCTGTTTTTT.

This clone was counted only a few times. In nucleotides, the CDR3 is TGCGCCAGCAGCCGGGACAGGGTCTACGAGCAGTACTTC. This encodes CASSRDRVYEQYF. V is TRBV5-1 and J is TRBJ2-7; 9 bases match TRBD1. This CDR3 comprises 13 residues. Germline CDR1 SGHRS, CDR2 YFSETQ. Losses at the gene ends were 4 bases for V and 3 bases for J; bases not matched to a gene: 2.

V and J are TRBV5-1 and TRBJ2-3, with D perhaps matching TRBD1 (5 bases). CDR3 length: 14 amino acids. CDR1 is SGHRS and CDR2 is YFSETQ in the germline V gene. Trimming removed 0 bases at V and 6 bases at J, with 11 bases between. Here the CDR3 reads CASSLAEQVDTQYF. The CDR3 DNA reads as TGCGCCAGCAGCTTGGCTGAACAGGTGGATACGCAGTATTTT.

This clone was found once. The chain links TRBV5-8 to TRBJ1-1; possible D gene TRBD1, 5 bases. The CDR3 is 15 residues long. Germline V gene lookup returns CDR1 SGHTS and CDR2 YDEGEE. V gave up 4 bases and J gave up 0 bases, with 13 bases separating them. This CDR3 reads CASSLVRGMNTEAFF. CDR3 nucleotides: TGTGCCAGCAGCCTCGTACGGGGGATGAACACTGAAGCTTTCTTT.

This clone was detected a few times. The chain has TRBV28 and TRBJ2-5, with D perhaps TRBD2 (5 bases). This CDR3 comprises 14 residues. Germline assignment: CDR1 MDHEN and CDR2 SYDVKM. V was clipped by 4 bases and J by 11 bases, with 20 bases between them. CDR3 residues: CASSSPTKTRGQYF. The DNA for the CDR3 is TGTGCCAGCAGTTCACCTACGAAGACCCGGGGTCAGTACTTC.

The chain links TRBV5-1 to TRBJ2-3, with D possibly being TRBD1 (5 bases). The CDR3 is 15 amino acids. Trimming took 4 bases from V and 0 from J, leaving 12 bases between them. The germline V gene has CDR1 SGHRS and CDR2 YFSETQ. The CDR3: CASSPVRASTDTQYF. DNA of the CDR3: TGCGCCAGCAGCCCGGTCAGGGCGAGCACAGATACGCAGTATTTT.

CDR3 sequence (DNA): TGTGCCAGCAGCAAAGGACTAGCGGGGACCTCCTACAATGAGCAGTTCTTC. Residues: CASSKGLAGTSYNEQFF. The V gene is TRBV11-2, the J gene TRBJ2-1, with 12 bases lining up with TRBD2. CDR1 and CDR2 (germline): SGHAT, FQNNGV. This CDR3 has 17 residues. V dropped 5 bases and J dropped 0; count of bases not matched to a gene: 5.

The table lists this clone with a few counts. V gene TRBV5-6 combines with J gene TRBJ2-2; 9 bases align to TRBD1. The length of the CDR3 is 16 residues. CDR1 SGHDT and CDR2 YYEEEE come from the germline V gene. J was trimmed by 0 bases and V by 4 bases; bases with no gene match: 4. The CDR3, as DNA: TGTGCCAGCAGCCCCGGGGACAGGGCGAACACCGGGGAGCTGTTTTTT. This translates into CASSPGDRANTGELFF.

Regarding this clone: In the same sample, other DNA sequences code for this CDR3. The chain carries TRBV6-5 and TRBJ2-7, with 8 bases matching TRBD1. The ends lost 6 bases at V and 1 base at J; junction bases unmatched: 5. The CDR3 is made up of 14 amino acids. From germline, CDR1 is MNHEY and CDR2 SVGAGI. The CDR3 protein is CASSRQGTSYEQYF. CDR3 nucleotide sequence: TGTGCCAGCAGCCGACAGGGGACTTCCTACGAGCAGTACTTC.

The chain couples TRBV6-5 to TRBJ1-1; TRBD1 matches at 9 bases. This CDR3 is 12 amino acids long. Germline V gene data show CDR1 as MNHEY and CDR2 as SVGAGI. V gave up 6 bases and J gave up 10 bases; unmatched junction bases: 6. CDR3 sequence (DNA): TGTGCCAGCAGGCACAGGGGGCGCCGAGCTTTCTTT. Translating gives CASRHRGRRAFF.

V is TRBV11-2 and J is TRBJ2-5; weak D call: TRBD1 (5 bases). V was trimmed by 5 bases and J by 5 bases, leaving 18 bases between them. Germline V CDR1 and CDR2: SGHAT, FQNNGV. The CDR3 runs to 15 residues. Here the CDR3 DNA reads TGTGCCAGCAGCCCCGCCTCAGGGTTAGGGGAGACCCAGTACTTC. Encoded protein: CASSPASGLGETQYF.

The chain uses TRBV7-2 and TRBJ2-2, with D possibly matching TRBD2 (7 bases). Per the germline V gene, CDR1 is SGHTA and CDR2 is FQGNSA. This CDR3 contains 16 residues. V gave up 5 bases and J gave up 0 bases, with 13 bases separating them. CDR3 amino acids: CASSMAGATNTGELFF. DNA of the CDR3: TGTGCCAGCAGCATGGCGGGGGCCACGAACACCGGGGAGCTGTTTTTT.

The rearrangement links TRBV19 to TRBJ2-6; 7 bases are a match to TRBD1. The CDR3 is 16 residues long. J was trimmed by 0 bases and V by 5 bases; bases with no gene match: 4. From germline, CDR1 is LNHDA and CDR2 SQIVND (reference sequence). CDR3 sequence (DNA): TGTGCCAGTAGTGCGACAGGGTTCTCTGGGGCCAACGTCCTGACTTTC. Translating gives CASSATGFSGANVLTF.

This chain connects TRBV7-3 to TRBJ2-2, with a possible D match to TRBD2 (7 bases). V lost 1 base, J lost 4 bases, and 10 bases lay in between. Germline V gene lookup returns CDR1 SGHTA and CDR2 FQGTGA. The CDR3 loop spans 15 amino acids. CDR3 in amino acids: CASSLNGGRTGELFF. The CDR3 DNA reads as TGTGCCAGCAGCTTAAACGGGGGGCGCACCGGGGAGCTGTTTTTT.

V usage is TRBV27 and J usage is TRBJ2-3; D is unclear. V lost 5 bases and J lost 0, with 9 bases in between. The CDR3 contains 14 residues. The germline V gene has CDR1 MNHEY and CDR2 SMNVEV (reference sequence). For the CDR3, the DNA is TGTGCCAGCAGTGGCTGGGCTAGCACAGATACGCAGTATTTT. This codes for CASSGWASTDTQYF.

This chain connects TRBV28 to TRBJ2-3; 9 bases fit TRBD2. The germline gives CDR1 MDHEN, CDR2 SYDVKM. The CDR3 is 15 residues long. After removal of 6 bases from V and 2 bases from J, the junction contained 6 bases not matched to a gene. The CDR3 coding sequence is TGTGCCAGCAGCCCGCGGGGGGGGTTCACAGATACGCAGTATTTT. It encodes CASSPRGGFTDTQYF.

The chain links TRBV14 to TRBJ2-7; the match to TRBD1 covers 10 bases. Germline CDR1 and CDR2: SGHDN and FVKESK. Losses at the gene ends were 0 bases for V and 7 bases for J; bases not matched to a gene: 15. The CDR3 spans 18 residues. CDR3 sequence: CASSQDKMPGQGRREQYF. DNA of the CDR3: TGTGCCAGCAGCCAAGATAAGATGCCGGGACAGGGGCGGAGGGAGCAGTACTTC.

J is TRBJ1-5 and V is TRBV11-2, with D possibly TRBD1 on 5 matching bases. V was clipped by 5 bases and J by 4 bases, with 15 bases between them. Germline loops: CDR1 SGHAT, CDR2 FQNNGV. The CDR3 totals 15 residues. CDR3 sequence: CASSPIQGGNQPQHF. The CDR3 region has the DNA TGTGCCAGCAGCCCCATCCAGGGAGGGAATCAGCCCCAGCATTTT. Variable domain in full (rest from reference TRBV11-2 and TRBJ1-5): EAGVAQSPRYKIIEKRQSVAFWCNPISGHATLYWYQQILGQGPKLLIQFQNNGVVDDSQLPKDRFSAERLKGVDSTLKIQPAKLEDSAVYLCASSPIQGGNQPQHFGDGTRLSIL.

This clone was seen a handful of times. The chain joins TRBV4-2 to TRBJ2-3; 13 nucleotides agree with TRBD2. V was pared by 8 bases and J by 6 bases, with 11 bases of the junction left unmatched. CDR1 is LGHNA, CDR2 YNFKEQ, per germline. The CDR3 consists of 16 residues. CDR3 residues: CASAAGGLAGLDTQYF. DNA of the CDR3: TGTGCCAGCGCCGCGGGGGGACTAGCGGGGTTGGATACGCAGTATTTT.

This chain joins TRBV5-5 and TRBJ1-1; D not resolved. CDR3 length: 17 amino acids. V was trimmed by 0 bases and J by 3 bases, leaving 18 bases between them. CDR1 and CDR2 (germline): SGHKS, YYEKEE (reference sequence). The CDR3 DNA sequence: TGTGCCAGCAGCTTGGTAGGACCCGTGGGGAGGGACACTGAAGCTTTCTTT. The encoded protein is CASSLVGPVGRDTEAFF.

This clone was seen only a few times. The chain links TRBV2 to TRBJ2-6; TRBD2 agrees at 10 bases. V dropped 4 bases and J dropped 0; count of bases not matched to a gene: 0. The CDR3 length is 16 residues. The germline V gene encodes CDR1 SNHLY and CDR2 FYNNEI. CDR3 sequence reads: CASSASGGSGANVLTF. CDR3 sequence (DNA): TGTGCCAGCAGTGCTAGCGGGGGCTCTGGGGCCAACGTCCTGACTTTC.

This clone came up a few times. The V and J genes are TRBV6-5 and TRBJ2-5; D not resolved. CDR1 MNHEY and CDR2 SVGAGI come from the germline V gene. V was trimmed by 0 bases and J by 1 base, leaving 6 bases between them. This CDR3 is built from 14 residues. The CDR3 DNA reads TGTGCCAGCAGTTACTCTCGGGTCCAAGAGACCCAGTACTTC. Its translation is CASSYSRVQETQYF.

V usage is TRBV5-1 and J usage is TRBJ2-5; 8 bases map to TRBD2. The V gene end was trimmed by 1 base and the J gene end by 0 bases; junction bases not matched to a gene: 5. Looked up from germline, CDR1 is SGHRS and CDR2 is YFSETQ. The CDR3 is made up of 16 amino acids. The CDR3 DNA reads TGCGCCAGCAGCTTGAGCGGGGGCCCGTACCAAGAGACCCAGTACTTC. Translated: CASSLSGGPYQETQYF.

Details on this clone: Its ends do not fully match the called genes, so a read error is possible. The chain carries TRBV7-7 and TRBJ2-5, with 10 bases that match TRBD1. This CDR3 region has 15 residues. The germline V gene encodes CDR1 SSHAT and CDR2 FNYEAQ (reference sequence). Here the CDR3 reads CASSLGRQGAGTQYF. In DNA form, the CDR3 reads TGTGCTAGCAGCTTAGGTCGACAGGGGGCAGGGACCCAGTACTTC.

This clone was seen only once. The V gene is TRBV19, the J gene TRBJ2-5; the match to TRBD2 covers 13 bases. Germline-derived CDR1 and CDR2 are LNHDA and SQIVND (reference sequence). Trimming took 6 bases from V and 4 from J; bases not matched to a gene: 17. The CDR3 consists of 19 residues. In DNA, the CDR3 is TGTGCCAGTAGCGACCCCGGACTAGCGGGGGCTTTTGGGGGAGAGACCCAGTACTTC. Its translation is CASSDPGLAGAFGGETQYF.

The V and J genes are TRBV11-3 and TRBJ2-5; 7 bases match TRBD2. This CDR3 region has 16 residues. V gave up 0 bases and J gave up 3 bases; unmatched junction bases: 7. The germline V gene encodes CDR1 SGHNT and CDR2 YENEEA. The DNA for the CDR3 is TGTGCCAGCAGCTTAGATTACTCAGCGGGGAAAGAGACCCAGTACTTC. Amino acid sequence: CASSLDYSAGKETQYF.

The table lists this clone with a few counts. CDR3 sequence: CASRPGEEQYF. The CDR3 DNA is TGTGCCAGCAGGCCAGGGGAAGAGCAGTACTTC. The chain has TRBV6-4 and TRBJ2-7; a possible D gene is TRBD1 (6 bases). Germline assignment: CDR1 MRHNA and CDR2 SNTAGT. Trimming removed 6 bases at V and 7 bases at J, with 10 bases between. CDR3 size: 11 residues.

J is TRBJ2-2 and V is TRBV23-1; D possibly corresponds to TRBD1 (6 bases). TRBV23-1 is placed among ORFs of uncertain function. V was trimmed by 0 bases and J by 7 bases, leaving 12 bases between them. The CDR3 loop spans 15 amino acids. CDR3 DNA: TGCGCCAGCAGTCAATCCGCTCAGGGGAACGGGGAGCTGTTTTTT. Translation: CASSQSAQGNGELFF.

Points on this clone: Sequence at one end of the junction differs from germline and may be a read error. The CDR3 nucleotides are TGCGCCAGCAGCAAAGATCTGACGGGGGTGGGATCTGGGGCCAACGTCCTGACTTTC. This translates into CASSKDLTGVGSGANVLTF. J is TRBJ2-6 and V is TRBV4-1; D might be TRBD2 (6 bases). CDR1 and CDR2 (germline): MGHRA, YSYEKL. This CDR3 region has 19 residues.

V usage is TRBV25-1 and J usage is TRBJ2-1; 9 nucleotides match TRBD1. This CDR3 comprises 15 residues. The germline V gene has CDR1 MGHDK and CDR2 SYGVNS. J gave up 7 bases and V 2 bases, and 6 bases lay outside the gene matches. DNA of the CDR3: TGTGCCAGCAGTGAACCCGGACAGGGGCGGAATGAGCAGTTCTTC. Encoded protein: CASSEPGQGRNEQFF.

This clone was detected once. V and J are TRBV5-8 and TRBJ2-5; 12 bases match TRBD2. V dropped 1 base and J dropped 3; count of bases not matched to a gene: 4. This CDR3 has 16 amino acids. Germline V gene data show CDR1 as SGHTS and CDR2 as YDEGEE. As DNA, the CDR3 is TGTGCCAGCAGCTTGACACTAGCGGGGGGAGAAGAGACCCAGTACTTC. It yields the protein CASSLTLAGGEETQYF. The variable domain in full, with the rest retrieved from reference TRBV5-8 and TRBJ2-5, is EAGVTQSPTHLIKTRGQQATLRCSPISGHTSVYWYQQALGLGLQFLLWYDEGEERNRGNFPPRFSGRQFPNYSSELNVNALELEDSALYLCASSLTLAGGEETQYFGPGTRLLVL.